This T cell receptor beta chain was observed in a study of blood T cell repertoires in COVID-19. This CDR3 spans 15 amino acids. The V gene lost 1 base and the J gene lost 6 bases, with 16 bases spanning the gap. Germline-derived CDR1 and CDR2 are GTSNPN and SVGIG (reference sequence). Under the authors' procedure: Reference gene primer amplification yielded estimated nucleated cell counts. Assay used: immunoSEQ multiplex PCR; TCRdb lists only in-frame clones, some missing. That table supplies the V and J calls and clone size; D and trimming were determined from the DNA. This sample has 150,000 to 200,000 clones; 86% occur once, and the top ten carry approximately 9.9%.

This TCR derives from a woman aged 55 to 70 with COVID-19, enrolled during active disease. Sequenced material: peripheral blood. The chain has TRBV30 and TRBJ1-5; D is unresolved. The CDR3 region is CAWSAPEVGLQPQHF. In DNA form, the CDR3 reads TGTGCCTGGAGTGCCCCGGAGGTAGGGCTTCAGCCCCAGCATTTT.